This T cell receptor beta chain comes out of a study of blood T cells in healthy people across ages. Whole-study findings and limits: A strong correlation was found between TCR beta diversity and the percentage of naive T cells.

Then a second PCR, running roughly 6 to 11 cycles, was carried out with a sample-barcoded 5' primer and a J-beta primer mix. Every cDNA molecule carried a tag from a template-switch adaptor bearing 12 random nucleotides. TCRdb recomputed calls from the 5' RACE reads with MiXCR, one row per CDR3 protein. The data show hundreds of thousands of distinct CDR3 sequences, 55% to 70% seen once. Isolated PBMCs totaled at least 6 million in each sample. Concerning this clonotype itself: The antigen remains unidentified.

The source of this sequence is a man between 25 and 39 years old in good health. Source material: blood.

CDR3 protein: CSVVLWEQYF. For the CDR3, the DNA is TGCAGCGTGGTACTTTGGGAGCAGTACTTC. V and J are TRBV29-1 and TRBJ2-7; D gene uncertain. Deletions cut 6 bases from V and 7 bases from J, with 10 bases between. The CDR3 loop spans 10 amino acids. CDR1 SQVTM and CDR2 ANQGSEA come from the germline V gene.